This TCR beta chain was recovered during a study of cytomegalovirus exposure and HLA in healthy donors (dated by TCRdb to about 2017). Looking at the study overall: According to a later analysis, the 120 or so validation repertoires were produced on the same platform as the 666 repertoires of the first cohort. The aim of the study was to test whether cataloging public T cell receptors could identify signatures of past pathogen exposure. Along with the roughly 700-subject first cohort, a separate validation cohort of over a hundred different subjects was used. To predict cytomegalovirus infection status, the study brought together high-throughput TCR immunosequencing, statistical association of individual TCRs with disease status, and machine learning. Here is what the overall study found, with its caveats: The study gave a list of 150 to 200 TCR beta chains associated with cytomegalovirus. A later analysis had no HLA typing for the validation cohort, so co-occurrence there was scored across all 110 or so repertoires. Three of the identified cytomegalovirus-associated TCR beta chains were confirmed in vitro to be specific for cytomegalovirus antigens. Of the cluster scores, roughly 93% were above 0 in a later analysis, which found that TCRs clustered in the first cohort also tended to co-occur in the 130 or so validation repertoires. Most TCR sequences were seen in very few donors, while some public TCRs were found in many individuals. In both the original and validation cohorts, the classifier was reported to diagnose cytomegalovirus status with high specificity and sensitivity. According to the authors, the approach could potentially be generalized to other disease states and immunological phenotypes.

The library was prepared using the immunoSEQ multiplex PCR assay. The original methods were these. A statistical classification framework was developed to diagnose cytomegalovirus status using the catalog of TCR beta chain sequences. Sourced from immuneACCESS, this table was stored by TCRdb with only in-frame sequences that have V and J called. A share of the clones is absent; for the studies checked, an unresolved V gene accounts for under half, and the remainder has no known explanation. Clonal size and the V and J genes are those of that table, whereas D and trimming came from the DNA. The sample profile shows 180,000 or so clones; roughly 86% of them were found once. Clones ranked in the top ten supply less than 3% of the sample. For this clone: Its antigen is still unknown. No base-level quality is on record; no much larger clone is a single base apart.

The germline ends are 7 bases apart after V is trimmed by 2 bases and J by 2 bases. The CDR3 contains 12 residues, cysteine and phenylalanine counted. The DNA shown is the 36-base CDR3, in frame from base 1. Based on the germline V gene, the CDR1 and CDR2 sequences are SQVTM and ANQGSEA. The donors were included in the validation cohort of around 120 subjects, a group kept apart from the roughly 670-subject first cohort. Source material: PBMCs. This clonotype was obtained from a man aged 18 to 35 in good health and CMV-seropositive. This sequence uses TRBV29-1 and TRBJ2-7; perhaps TRBD1 is the D gene, with 5 bases matching. The CDR3 in this case is CSVETGAYEQYF. The DNA sequence is as follows: TGCAGCGTTGAAACAGGAGCCTACGAGCAGTACTTC.